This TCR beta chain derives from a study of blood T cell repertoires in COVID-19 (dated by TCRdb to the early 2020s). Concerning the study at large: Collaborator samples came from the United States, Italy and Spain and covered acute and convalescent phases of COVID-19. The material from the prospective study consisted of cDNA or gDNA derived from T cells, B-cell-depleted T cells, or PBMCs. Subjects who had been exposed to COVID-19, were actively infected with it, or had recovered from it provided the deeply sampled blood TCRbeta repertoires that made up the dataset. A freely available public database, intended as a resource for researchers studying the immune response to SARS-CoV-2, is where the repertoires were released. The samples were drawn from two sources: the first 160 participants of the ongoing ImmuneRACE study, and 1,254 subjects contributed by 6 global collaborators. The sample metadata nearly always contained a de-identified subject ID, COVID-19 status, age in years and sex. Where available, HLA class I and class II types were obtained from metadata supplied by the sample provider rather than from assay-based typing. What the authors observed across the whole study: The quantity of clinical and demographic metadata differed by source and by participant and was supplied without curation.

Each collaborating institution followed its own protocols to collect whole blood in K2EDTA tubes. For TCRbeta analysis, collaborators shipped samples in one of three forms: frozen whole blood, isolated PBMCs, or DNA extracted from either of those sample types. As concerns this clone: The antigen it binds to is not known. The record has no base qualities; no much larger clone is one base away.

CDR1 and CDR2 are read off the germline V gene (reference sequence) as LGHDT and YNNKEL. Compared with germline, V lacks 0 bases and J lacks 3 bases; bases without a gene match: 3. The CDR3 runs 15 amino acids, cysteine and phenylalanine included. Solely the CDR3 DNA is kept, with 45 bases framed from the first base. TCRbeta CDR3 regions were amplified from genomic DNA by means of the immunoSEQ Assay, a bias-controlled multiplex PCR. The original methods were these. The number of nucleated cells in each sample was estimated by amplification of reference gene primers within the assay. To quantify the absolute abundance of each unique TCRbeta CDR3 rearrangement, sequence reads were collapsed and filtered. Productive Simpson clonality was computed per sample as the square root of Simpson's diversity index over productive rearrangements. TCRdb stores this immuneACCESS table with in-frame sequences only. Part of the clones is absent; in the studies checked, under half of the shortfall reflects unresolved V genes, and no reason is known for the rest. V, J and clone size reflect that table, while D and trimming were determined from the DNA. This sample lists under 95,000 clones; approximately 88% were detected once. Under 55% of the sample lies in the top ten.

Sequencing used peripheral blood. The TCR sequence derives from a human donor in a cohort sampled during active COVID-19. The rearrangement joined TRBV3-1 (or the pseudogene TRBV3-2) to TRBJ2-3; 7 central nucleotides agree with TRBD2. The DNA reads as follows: TGTGCCAGCAGCCAAGATGCGGGAGTGACAGATACGCAGTATTTT. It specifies CASSQDAGVTDTQYF.